Sequencing of this T cell receptor (beta chain) was carried out in a study of shared clonotypes between healthy human individuals (TCRdb year 2020). Regarding the complete study: The cohort comprised a couple of women and a few men aged 18 to 49 years. To increase sequencing depth and limit assay-specific biases, different laboratories used diverse techniques to prepare libraries and sequence TCR repertoires. For each donor, CD4 naive and CD4 memory were each given three plates, CD8 naive was given two plates, and CD8 memory was given one plate. To estimate repertoire size and how much clonotypes are shared between individuals, the study performed deep sequencing of blood TCR repertoires from 4 to 6 healthy adults. Leukapheresis yielded between about 0.85 and 10 billion PBMCs per donor.

CDR1 and CDR2 (SEHNR, FQNEAQ) derive from the germline V gene (reference sequence). CDR3 length: 14 amino acids, cysteine to phenylalanine. Here the CDR3 DNA is all that survives: 42 bases in frame from base 1. V was cut back by 7 bases and J by 0 bases, leaving a gap of 12 bases between them. Using the deep immunoSEQ assay, TCR CDR3 regions were amplified from genomic DNA by multiplex PCR. For each cell subset, the extracted genomic DNA was distributed evenly across all wells of several immunoSEQ 96-well plates, and each plate served as one replicate. For sorted subsets, roughly 200 ng of genomic DNA, equivalent to tens of thousands of T cell genomes, went into each replicate PCR. Purified libraries were measured with a Qubit 3.0 fluorometer, size-checked on a Bioanalyzer 2100, and measured again with the KAPA Library Quantification kit. Every immunoSEQ 96-well plate was sequenced on a dedicated single-read 150-cycle Illumina NextSeq 550 flow cell. Turning to the authors' computational methods: Because the immunoSEQ output included only junctional sequences and no quality scores, the filtering could not be the same as the filtering used for full-length reads. To assign V/J genes and CDR3, sequences were annotated against IMGT germline references using PyIR, a Python wrapper for IgBLAST v1.9. Reads were removed for weak V/J assignments (E-value above 1e-6), missing CDR3, stop codons, out-of-frame junctions, or ambiguous translated residues. V3J clonotypes were defined as sequences sharing the same inferred V gene, J gene, and CDR3 amino acid sequence. Percentage overlap between repertoires was calculated by dividing the number of shared unique clonotypes by the size of the smaller repertoire. Richness of each repertoire was evaluated using RTK rarefaction, the Chao1 estimator, and Recon v2.1 estimates of unobserved clonotypes. Generation probabilities for all TCRbeta clonotypes obtained by the gDNA method from a few donors were computed using OLGA. TCRdb took over this immuneACCESS table, retaining in-frame rearrangements with V and J assigned. Such tables are incomplete; in checked studies, under half of the missing clones stem from an unresolved V gene, and the remainder is unexplained. Clone size and V and J calls were adopted from that table, with D and trimming inferred from the DNA. The sample has hundreds of thousands of clones on record, roughly 70% of them singletons. The ten largest clones capture around 1.8% of the sample.

For this clone: Its specific antigen is unknown. Per-base quality was not reported, and no clone a single base away is much larger than it.

What the authors observed across the whole study: Even with the large sequencing depth, rarefaction of the sorted-subset datasets indicated that sequencing was incomplete. Sampling was restricted to blood, and TCR repertoires in tissue are likely to differ from TCR repertoires in blood. Compared with non-shared clonotypes, the clonotypes found in all four sorted-subset donors had higher generation probabilities. Naive subsets generally had larger estimated clonotype richness than memory subsets. Sharing across a few donors was observed for about 5% of naive CD4, less than 4% of naive CD8, over 2% of memory CD4, and around 0.44% of memory CD8 clonotypes. Pairwise subsampling indicated that sequencing depth was expected to affect the degree of clonotype sharing among donors. Because the study included only a small number of donors, the genetic and exposure-history diversity represented was limited.

Donors were healthy HIV-negative adults with no recently reported acute infections or vaccinations. Every donor was a Caucasian adult residing in Nashville, Tennessee, USA. CD4+ T cells were enriched through magnetic negative selection, after which naive cells were positively selected on CD45RA and the remaining negative fraction served as the memory subset. Blood was obtained by leukapheresis, after which PBMCs were separated by Ficoll-Histopaque density gradient centrifugation and cryopreserved in liquid nitrogen vapor phase. Analytical flow cytometry was used to check the purity and quantity of each magnetically sorted T cell population. Genomic DNA was isolated from every sorted fraction and measured by UV absorbance on a Nanodrop 2000c.

This clonotype was obtained from a woman in her twenties or thirties in good health. The chain uses TRBV7-9 and TRBJ2-5, with the D gene not confidently named. Sequencing was carried out using memory CD4+ T cells sorted from blood. Taken with the paper, the label for cell subset or site translates to: CD45RA-negative fraction. CDR3 loop: CASMNRDNQETQYF. The DNA reads TGTGCCAGCATGAACCGAGACAACCAAGAGACCCAGTACTTC. With all but the CDR3 taken from the reference TRBV7-9 and TRBJ2-5 genes, the full variable domain is: DTGVSQNPRHKITKRGQNVTFRCDPISEHNRLYWYRQTLGQGPEFLTYFQNEAQLEKSRLLSDRFSAERPKGSFSTLEIQRTEQGDSAMYLCASMNRDNQETQYFGPGTRLLVL.